This passage covers 29 T cell receptor beta chains from one sample sequenced in a study of cytomegalovirus exposure and HLA in healthy donors. Use of 60 Vbeta and 13 Jbeta primers characterized the PCR. Libraries were prepared by immunoSEQ multiplex PCR; TCRdb keeps only in-frame clonotypes and omits some of them. Of about 130,000 clones listed, around 80% were seen once; the top ten hold approximately 2.8%. The material sequenced was PBMCs. The receptors stem from a boy aged 2 to 10 in good health and CMV-seronegative.

The V call is TRBV7-9, the J call TRBJ2-1; TRBD2 aligns across 10 bases. The J segment lost 7 bases and the V segment lost 3 bases, leaving 9 bases of the junction unmatched. The CDR3 sequence is 16 residues long. Germline assignment: CDR1 SEHNR and CDR2 FQNEAQ (reference sequence). CDR3: CASSFAGGSGRNEQFF. CDR3 bases: TGTGCCAGCAGCTTTGCTGGCGGTAGCGGGAGGAATGAGCAGTTCTTC.

V is TRBV7-9 and J is TRBJ2-7, with 12 bases matching TRBD2. CDR3 length: 14 residues. V shed 5 bases and J 2 bases; nucleotides not matched to a gene: 1. CDR1 SEHNR and CDR2 FQNEAQ come from the germline V gene (reference sequence). The CDR3: CASSGLAGTYEQYV. CDR3 DNA sequence: TGTGCCAGCAGCGGACTAGCGGGAACCTACGAGCAGTACGTC.

The chain combines TRBV11-2 with TRBJ1-1, with 7 bases aligning to TRBD1. The CDR3 is 15 residues long. Germline trimming cut 4 bases from V and 1 base from J; bases unmatched to any gene: 6. CDR1 is SGHAT, CDR2 FQNNGV, per germline. In DNA, the CDR3 is TGTGCCAGCAGCTACCCGACAGGGACGAACACTGAAGCTTTCTTT. Amino acid sequence: CASSYPTGTNTEAFF.

The rearrangement uses TRBV7-9 and TRBJ2-3, with TRBD2 matching 8 bases. The V segment lost 5 bases and the J segment 4 bases; nucleotides outside the gene matches: 20. This CDR3 is built from 19 residues. CDR1 SEHNR and CDR2 FQNEAQ come from the germline V gene (reference sequence). The DNA of the CDR3 is TGTGCCAGCAGCGCCCGGGGGGGGGCTCGGGGCTCTCTAGCAGATACGCAGTATTTT. Translating gives CASSARGGARGSLADTQYF. Together with reference TRBV7-9 and TRBJ2-3, the CDR3 gives the full variable domain: DTGVSQNPRHKITKRGQNVTFRCDPISEHNRLYWYRQTLGQGPEFLTYFQNEAQLEKSRLLSDRFSAERPKGSFSTLEIQRTEQGDSAMYLCASSARGGARGSLADTQYFGPGTRLTVL.

This clone came up a few times. The rearrangement links TRBV7-9 to TRBJ1-4; perhaps TRBD1 as D (5 bases). There are 15 residues in the CDR3. Germline CDR1 reads SEHNR; CDR2 reads FQNEAQ (reference sequence). V lost 2 bases, J lost 3 bases, and 10 bases lay in between. The CDR3 nucleotides are TGTGCCAGCAGCTTAAATGGGGCACCTAATGAAAAACTGTTTTTT. It yields the protein CASSLNGAPNEKLFF.

J is TRBJ2-1 and V is TRBV15, with D perhaps matching TRBD2 (5 bases). The CDR3 is made up of 15 amino acids. CDR1 is LNHNV, CDR2 YYDKDF, per germline (reference sequence). The germline V and J ends were trimmed by 1 base and 0 bases, with 7 bases remaining between them. DNA for the CDR3: TGTGCCACCAGCAGAGCGGGAAGCTCCTACAATGAGCAGTTCTTC. The encoded protein is CATSRAGSSYNEQFF.

The CDR3 loop reads CSVEEGRGDSYNEQFF. CDR3 nucleotides: TGCAGCGTTGAAGAAGGCAGGGGGGACTCCTACAATGAGCAGTTCTTC. The V call is TRBV29-1, the J call TRBJ2-1; tentatively, D is TRBD1 (7 bases). Per the germline V gene, CDR1 is SQVTM and CDR2 is ANQGSEA. Trimming pared 0 bases from V and 0 bases from J, leaving 12 bases between. CDR3 length: 16 amino acids.

The chain uses TRBV10-3 and TRBJ2-2; 9 bases match TRBD2. The germline V gene encodes CDR1 ENHRY and CDR2 SYGVKD. The CDR3 runs 16 residues. Trimming at V came to 6 bases and at J to 0 bases, leaving 5 bases not matched to a gene. Written as DNA, the CDR3 is TGTGCCATCAGCTTGGGACTAGCCACGAACACCGGGGAGCTGTTTTTT. Translation gives CAISLGLATNTGELFF.

V gene TRBV27 combines with J gene TRBJ1-6; TRBD1 might be the D (6 bases). This CDR3 spans 16 amino acids. Per germline, CDR1 MNHEY and CDR2 SMNVEV (reference sequence). V was clipped by 2 bases and J by 8 bases, with 16 bases between them. This CDR3 reads CASSLTTGGLDSPLHF. The CDR3 bases are TGTGCCAGCAGTTTAACGACCGGGGGGCTAGATTCACCCCTCCACTTT.

This rearrangement joins TRBV5-1 to TRBJ1-1, with no clear D. The germline V and J ends were trimmed by 3 bases and 4 bases, with 10 bases remaining between them. The CDR3 is 13 amino acids. From germline, CDR1 is SGHRS and CDR2 YFSETQ. CDR3 residues: CASSSPVSTEAFF. The DNA for the CDR3 is TGCGCCAGCAGCTCCCCAGTATCCACTGAAGCTTTCTTT.

The chain links TRBV11-2 to TRBJ1-3; no clear D gene. Trimming left V 4 bases short and J 2 bases short, with 18 bases between. CDR3 length: 17 residues. CDR1 SGHAT and CDR2 FQNNGV come from the germline V gene. The CDR3 DNA reads TGTGCCAGCAGCTACAATCCGGGGATAGAGCCTGGAAACACCATATATTTT. Translating it yields CASSYNPGIEPGNTIYF.

The V call is TRBV15, the J call TRBJ2-1; TRBD1 might be the D (5 bases). Germline lookup yields CDR1 LNHNV and CDR2 YYDKDF (reference sequence). Trimming removed 9 bases at V and 7 bases at J, with 10 bases between. The CDR3 is 11 amino acids. The CDR3: CATKGLNEQFF. The DNA for the CDR3 is TGTGCCACGAAGGGGTTGAATGAGCAGTTCTTC. Full variable domain (remainder filled in from reference TRBV15 and TRBJ2-1): DAMVIQNPRYQVTQFGKPVTLSCSQTLNHNVMYWYQQKSSQAPKLLFHYYDKDFNNEADTPDNFQSRRPNTSFCFLDIRSPGLGDTAMYLCATKGLNEQFFGPGTRLTVL.

This clone showed up just once. The chain uses TRBV6-5 and TRBJ2-7; no clear D. Germline CDR1 reads MNHEY; CDR2 reads SVGAGI. V lost 4 bases, J lost 0 bases, and 7 bases lay in between. The CDR3 totals 13 residues. The chain's CDR3 is CASSFRLSYEQYF. As DNA, the CDR3 is TGTGCCAGCAGTTTCCGACTCTCCTACGAGCAGTACTTC.

This clone turned up a few times. The chain is built from TRBV10-3 and TRBJ2-4; 7 bases line up with TRBD2. The CDR3 consists of 16 residues. The V and J ends lost 6 bases and 0 bases, in that order; junction bases with no gene match: 8. The germline V gene has CDR1 ENHRY and CDR2 SYGVKD. The CDR3 reads CAISRGTKLAKNIQYF. The CDR3, as DNA: TGTGCCATCAGCCGGGGGACTAAACTAGCCAAAAACATTCAGTACTTC.

The chain carries TRBV5-1 and TRBJ1-1; perhaps TRBD1 as D (5 bases). The CDR3 contains 17 residues. V gave up 5 bases and J gave up 3 bases, with 23 bases separating them. Germline loops: CDR1 SGHRS, CDR2 YFSETQ. CDR3 sequence: CASSFSGAGRIHTEAFF. For the CDR3, the DNA is TGCGCCAGCAGTTTCTCGGGTGCGGGACGAATCCACACTGAAGCTTTCTTT.

The CDR3 DNA sequence: TGTGCCAGCAGCTCGCGGGACAGACATAACTATGGCTACACCTTC. Translation: CASSSRDRHNYGYTF. The chain recombines TRBV5-4 with TRBJ1-2; 7 bases are a match to TRBD1. The CDR3 runs 15 residues. V lost 3 bases and J lost 1; bases outside the gene matches: 6. Per germline, CDR1 SGHNT and CDR2 YYREEE (reference sequence).

DNA of the CDR3: TGTGCCAGCAGCGTAGCACTAGCGGGGGGCACAGATACGCAGTATTTT. Encoded protein: CASSVALAGGTDTQYF. This chain links TRBV9 with TRBJ2-3, with TRBD2 matching 11 bases. This CDR3 has 16 amino acids. Per the germline V gene, CDR1 is SGDLS and CDR2 is YYNGEE. J gave up 1 base and V 0 bases, and 1 base lay outside the gene matches.

The J gene is TRBJ2-5, the V gene TRBV6-6; D possibly corresponds to TRBD1 (5 bases). Deletions cut 7 bases from V and 1 base from J, with 16 bases between. This CDR3 spans 15 amino acids. Germline assignment: CDR1 MNHNY and CDR2 SVGAGI (reference sequence). CDR3 loop: CASIDRQRIQETQYF. DNA for the CDR3: TGTGCCAGCATAGACCGACAGAGAATCCAAGAGACCCAGTACTTC.

CDR3 residues: CASSGGTYNEQFF. DNA of the CDR3: TGTGCCAGCAGTGGCGGAACCTACAATGAGCAGTTCTTC. The chain is built from TRBV2 and TRBJ2-1; unclear D gene. Germline V lookup: CDR1 SNHLY, CDR2 FYNNEI. Trimming took off 4 bases at V and 2 bases at J, with 6 bases between the two ends. The CDR3 consists of 13 residues.

The chain links TRBV9 to TRBJ1-3, with D maybe TRBD1 (6 bases). Germline V gives CDR1 SGDLS, CDR2 YYNGEE. The CDR3 runs to 17 residues. V lost 0 bases to trimming and J lost 3 bases, with 16 bases between them. The CDR3 is CASSVAQGSRFGNTIYF. The CDR3 region has the DNA TGTGCCAGCAGCGTAGCTCAGGGGTCCCGCTTTGGAAACACCATATATTTT.

The chain couples TRBV9 to TRBJ2-1, with D possibly TRBD2 on 5 matching bases. Trimming removed 0 bases at V and 7 bases at J, with 14 bases between. Looked up from germline, CDR1 is SGDLS and CDR2 is YYNGEE. The CDR3 consists of 15 residues. Here the CDR3 reads CASSVGLTLGNEQFF. DNA for the CDR3: TGTGCCAGCAGCGTAGGACTAACTCTGGGGAATGAGCAGTTCTTC.

This sequence joins TRBV7-9 and TRBJ2-5, with 7 positions matching TRBD2. The germline V gene has CDR1 SEHNR and CDR2 FQNEAQ (reference sequence). The CDR3 contains 16 residues. Germline trimming cut 0 bases from V and 4 bases from J; bases unmatched to any gene: 8. CDR3 DNA: TGTGCCAGCAGCTTAGCGCTAATGTCGGGAGGAGAGACCCAGTACTTC. Residues: CASSLALMSGGETQYF. Full variable domain (outside the CDR3, taken from reference TRBV7-9 and TRBJ2-5): DTGVSQNPRHKITKRGQNVTFRCDPISEHNRLYWYRQTLGQGPEFLTYFQNEAQLEKSRLLSDRFSAERPKGSFSTLEIQRTEQGDSAMYLCASSLALMSGGETQYFGPGTRLLVL.

The V call is TRBV6-5, the J call TRBJ1-2, with TRBD1 identical over 7 bases. V lost 4 bases, J lost 7 bases, and 15 bases stayed unmatched. The CDR3 extends over 16 amino acids. The germline V gene encodes CDR1 MNHEY and CDR2 SVGAGI. The CDR3 sequence is CASSSGLGEGASGYTF. The CDR3 region has the DNA TGTGCCAGCAGTTCGGGGCTGGGAGAGGGGGCGAGTGGCTACACCTTC.

This chain connects TRBV2 to TRBJ2-1; the D gene is possibly TRBD2 (6 bases). The V and J ends lost 6 bases and 6 bases respectively, with 15 bases between them. From germline, CDR1 is SNHLY and CDR2 FYNNEI. CDR3 length: 14 residues. In DNA form, the CDR3 reads TGTGCCAGCAGATGGGGGGTTGGGGTCAATGAGCAGTTCTTC. It yields the protein CASRWGVGVNEQFF.

This chain links TRBV7-6 with TRBJ2-5; 8 nucleotides align to TRBD1. Germline V gene sequence: CDR1 SGHVS, CDR2 FNYEAQ. The CDR3 is 15 residues long. Trimming removed 1 base from V and 5 bases from J; junction bases left unmatched: 6. This CDR3 reads CASSLEQGVRETQYF. DNA of the CDR3: TGTGCCAGCAGCTTAGAACAGGGGGTGAGGGAGACCCAGTACTTC. Full variable domain (missing parts from reference TRBV7-6 and TRBJ2-5): GAGVSQSPRYKVTKRGQDVALRCDPISGHVSLYWYRQALGQGPEFLTYFNYEAQQDKSGLPNDRFSAERPEGSISTLTIQRTEQRDSAMYRCASSLEQGVRETQYFGPGTRLLVL.

This rearrangement joins TRBV6-4 to TRBJ1-2; D gene ambiguous. Germline-derived CDR1 and CDR2 are MRHNA and SNTAGT. V gave up 2 bases and J gave up 6 bases, with 16 bases separating them. This CDR3 has 15 residues. The CDR3 protein is CASSDVPEALDGYTF. CDR3 DNA: TGTGCCAGCAGTGACGTTCCAGAGGCCCTAGATGGCTACACCTTC.

This chain joins TRBV7-2 and TRBJ1-2, with no clear D. The CDR3 is 12 residues long. Deletions cut 5 bases from V and 2 bases from J, with 6 bases between. The V gene's germline CDR1 is SGHTA and CDR2 FQGNSA. CDR3 DNA sequence: TGTGCCAGCAGCCCCCTGAACTATGGCTACACCTTC. It codes for CASSPLNYGYTF.

The chain uses TRBV9 and TRBJ2-5; TRBD2 aligns across 11 bases. V was clipped by 0 bases and J by 5 bases; unmatched bases: 9. Germline CDR1 is SGDLS and CDR2 is YYNGEE. The CDR3 is made up of 17 amino acids. DNA of the CDR3: TGTGCCAGCAGCGTAGACCTTAGCGGGGGGGCTAAGGAGACCCAGTACTTC. Its translation: CASSVDLSGGAKETQYF.

CDR3 coding DNA: TGTGCCAGTAGTTACGCGGGAGGAAGCACAGATACGCAGTATTTT. It specifies CASSYAGGSTDTQYF. The V call is TRBV19, the J call TRBJ2-3; 8 positions agree with TRBD2. The CDR3 extends over 15 amino acids. The germline CDR1 and CDR2 sequences are LNHDA and SQIVND (reference sequence). Trimming cost V 5 bases and J 0 bases; bases outside gene matches: 4.